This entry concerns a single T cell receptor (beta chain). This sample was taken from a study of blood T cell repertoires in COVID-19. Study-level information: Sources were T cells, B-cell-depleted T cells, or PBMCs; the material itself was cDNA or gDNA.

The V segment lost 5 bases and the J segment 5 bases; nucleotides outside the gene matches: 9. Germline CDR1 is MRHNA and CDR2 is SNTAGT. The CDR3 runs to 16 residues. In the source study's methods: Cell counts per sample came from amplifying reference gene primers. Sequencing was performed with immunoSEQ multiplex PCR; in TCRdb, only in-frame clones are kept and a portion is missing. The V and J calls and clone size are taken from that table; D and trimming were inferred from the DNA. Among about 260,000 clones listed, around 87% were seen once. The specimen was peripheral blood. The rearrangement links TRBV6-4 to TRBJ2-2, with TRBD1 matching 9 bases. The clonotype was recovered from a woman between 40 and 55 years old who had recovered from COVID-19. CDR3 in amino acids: CASSITGQGRTGELFF. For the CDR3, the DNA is TGTGCCAGCAGTATCACAGGACAGGGGAGGACCGGGGAGCTGTTTTTT.